The text below deals with one T cell receptor (beta chain). The antigen remains undetermined. This sample stems from a study of cytomegalovirus exposure and HLA in healthy donors. Study as a whole: In an earlier analysis, 95 million to 140 million unique TCR beta sequences were found from approximately 190 million T cells.

PCR involved 60 Vbeta and 13 Jbeta primers. Clones were sequenced by immunoSEQ multiplex PCR, and TCRdb holds only the in-frame ones, with some missing. The data show roughly 100,000 clones, 60% to 85% seen once. General study points: In vitro confirmation showed three CMV-associated chains to be CMV antigen specific.

Germline V gives CDR1 LNHNV, CDR2 YYDKDF (reference sequence). Trimming took 0 bases from V and 1 from J, leaving 25 bases between them. The CDR3 loop spans 21 amino acids. This sequence joins TRBV15 and TRBJ2-4, with a weak D call TRBD1 (6 bases). The origin of this receptor is a woman aged 18-29 years in good health and CMV-seropositive. The sample taken for sequencing was PBMCs. In DNA, the CDR3 is TGTGCCACCAGCAGAGAGTCGCTGGGTGGGACAAGAAGTCGTGCCAAAAACATTCAGTACTTC. Protein sequence: CATSRESLGGTRSRAKNIQYF.